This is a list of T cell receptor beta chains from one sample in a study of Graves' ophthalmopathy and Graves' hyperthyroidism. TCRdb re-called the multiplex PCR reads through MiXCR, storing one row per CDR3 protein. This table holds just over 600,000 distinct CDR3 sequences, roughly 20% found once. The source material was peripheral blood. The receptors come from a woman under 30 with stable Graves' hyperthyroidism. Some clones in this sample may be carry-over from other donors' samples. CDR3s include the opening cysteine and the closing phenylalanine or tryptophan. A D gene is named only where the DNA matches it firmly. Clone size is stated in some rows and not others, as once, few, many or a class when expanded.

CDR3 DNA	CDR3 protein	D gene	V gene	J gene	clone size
TGCAGTGCTACTCTAATTACTGAAGCTTTCTTT	CSATLITEAFF	NA	TRBV20-1	TRBJ1-1	NA
TGTGCCAGCAGTTTTAAACTCTTCGGGACACCTCATGGCTACACCTTC	CASSFKLFGTPHGYTF	NA	TRBV12-3/TRBV12-4	TRBJ1-2	many
TGTGCCAGCAGTTGGGGGACGGGGGGGGTATACGAGCAGTACTTC	CASSWGTGGVYEQYF	TRBD2	TRBV12-3/TRBV12-4	TRBJ2-7	many
TGTGCCTGGAAACAAACAACCTACGAGCAGTACTTC	CAWKQTTYEQYF	NA	TRBV30	TRBJ2-7	many
TGTGCCAGCAGTGTAGACAGTTTATATGGCTACACCTTC	CASSVDSLYGYTF	NA	TRBV2	TRBJ1-2	many
TGCAGTGCTAGAAGGACAGGGGTAAGCGAGCAGTACTTC	CSARRTGVSEQYF	TRBD1	TRBV20-1	TRBJ2-7	many
TGTGCCAGCAGCCCAGGGAGGTCCAGGGGGTTTTCACCCCTCCACTTT	CASSPGRSRGFSPLHF	TRBD1	TRBV11-2	TRBJ1-6	few
TGTGCCAGCAGTTTATCGGGGCCGGGGGAGCAGTACTTC	CASSLSGPGEQYF	NA	TRBV27	TRBJ2-7	NA
TGTGCCAGCAGCTTGGGGGACCGACAAGAGACCCAGTACTTC	CASSLGDRQETQYF	NA	TRBV7-2	TRBJ2-5	many
TGTGCCAGCAGTTCCACAGGGGGCTTGTACTTC	CASSSTGGLYF	TRBD1	TRBV28	TRBJ2-7	NA
TGCAGTGCCTATCCGACGGGGGTCAATAATTCACCCCTCCACTTT	CSAYPTGVNNSPLHF	NA	TRBV20-1	TRBJ1-6	many
TGTGCCAGCAGTGGGCCTCACTTGGACAGGGGAGCTAGCTACGAGCAGTACTTC	CASSGPHLDRGASYEQYF	TRBD1	TRBV6-1	TRBJ2-7	many
TGCAGTGCTAGAGCGGGACGAGTCTACGAGCAGTACTTC	CSARAGRVYEQYF	NA	TRBV20-1	TRBJ2-7	many
TGTGCCAGCAGCTCTCTACAGGGGGCCGATGCTTTCTTT	CASSSLQGADAFF	TRBD1	TRBV9	TRBJ1-1	once
TGTGCCAGCAGTTTTCAGGCAGGAATCTATGGCTACACCTTC	CASSFQAGIYGYTF	NA	TRBV12-3/TRBV12-4	TRBJ1-2	few
TGTGCCAGTAGAGGGACAGAAAACTATGGCTACACCTTC	CASRGTENYGYTF	TRBD1	TRBV19	TRBJ1-2	NA
TGTGCCAGCAGTTTATCGCGTGGGCCCCTCCACTTT	CASSLSRGPLHF	NA	TRBV27	TRBJ1-6	NA
TGCGCCAGCAGCTTGGCCCCGACCACCTACGAGCAGTACTTC	CASSLAPTTYEQYF	NA	TRBV5-1	TRBJ2-7	many
TGTGCCAGCAGCAATAATGCTCACGAGACCCAGTACTTC	CASSNNAHETQYF	NA	TRBV13	TRBJ2-5	many
TGTGCCAGCAGAGACCGACAATCCTACGAGCAGTACTTC	CASRDRQSYEQYF	NA	TRBV6-2/TRBV6-3	TRBJ2-7	many
TGTGCCAGCAGCCCCGGGGCAGAATTTCGCGGAAACACCATATATTTT	CASSPGAEFRGNTIYF	NA	TRBV11-2	TRBJ1-3	NA
TGCGCCAGCAGCTTGCTGAGAGATCGAACCGGGGAGCTGTTTTTT	CASSLLRDRTGELFF	NA	TRBV5-1	TRBJ2-2	once
TGTGCCAGCAGCGTAGTTGACAGCATGAACACTGAAGCTTTCTTT	CASSVVDSMNTEAFF	NA	TRBV9	TRBJ1-1	many
TGTGCCAGCAGCTTCAAGACAGGGAACACTGAAGCTTTCTTT	CASSFKTGNTEAFF	NA	TRBV7-9	TRBJ1-1	many
TGTGCCAGCAGGCCTAGTTGGCAAGAGACCCAGTACTTC	CASRPSWQETQYF	NA	TRBV6-1	TRBJ2-5	NA
TGTGCCAGCAGACCGACATCGACTAACTATGGCTACACCTTC	CASRPTSTNYGYTF	NA	TRBV7-2	TRBJ1-2	many
TGTGCCAGCAGTTTATCTGCGGGGGTCGAGCAGTACTTC	CASSLSAGVEQYF	TRBD2	TRBV28	TRBJ2-7	NA
TGCGCCAGCAGCCCCGGGACAGGAACCCACGAGCAGTACTTC	CASSPGTGTHEQYF	TRBD1	TRBV5-1	TRBJ2-7	many
TGTGCCAGCTTCCCTAGCGGGAGGGCCGTGGAGCTGTTTTTT	CASFPSGRAVELFF	TRBD2	TRBV6-2/TRBV6-3	TRBJ2-2	many
TGCGCCAGCAGCTCTCCCCCGAGAGACACTGAAGCTTTCTTT	CASSSPPRDTEAFF	NA	TRBV5-1	TRBJ1-1	many
TGTGCCAGCAGCATAGGAGCGGGGGGTCGCACCGAGGAGCTGTTTTTT	CASSIGAGGRTEELFF	TRBD2	TRBV7-3	TRBJ2-2	NA
TGTGCCACCAGTCCCGGGACGGGATCCTCCGGGGAGCTGTTTTTT	CATSPGTGSSGELFF	NA	TRBV24-1	TRBJ2-2	many
TGTGCCTGGAGTGTACAGGGACAGAACACCGGGGAGCTGTTTTTT	CAWSVQGQNTGELFF	NA	TRBV30	TRBJ2-2	NA
TGCGCCAGCAGTACAGGGAGAGGAACCTACGAGCAGTACTTC	CASSTGRGTYEQYF	NA	TRBV4-1	TRBJ2-7	few
TGTGCCAGCAGCCAAGATGTCGACGGCTACGAGCAGTACTTC	CASSQDVDGYEQYF	NA	TRBV4-2	TRBJ2-7	few
TGTGCCAGCAGTTTAGACTCCAACTACGAGCAGTACTTC	CASSLDSNYEQYF	NA	TRBV27	TRBJ2-7	many
TGTGCCAGTAGTAAATTGGGTTTCGCTGAAGCTTTCTTT	CASSKLGFAEAFF	NA	TRBV19	TRBJ1-1	NA
TGTGCCAGCAGCCGCTACAGGGGACTAAGCTCCTACGAGCAGTACTTC	CASSRYRGLSSYEQYF	NA	TRBV14	TRBJ2-7	NA
TGTGCCAGCACCTGGACAGAGAACACCGGGGAGCTGTTTTTT	CASTWTENTGELFF	NA	TRBV19	TRBJ2-2	many
TGCAGTGCTAGATCCGGGACAGCGAACACCGGGGAGCTGTTTTTT	CSARSGTANTGELFF	TRBD1	TRBV20-1	TRBJ2-2	many
TGTGCCAGCAGTCAAACGAAGACAGGGGAAGAAGAGACCCAGTACTTC	CASSQTKTGEEETQYF	TRBD1	TRBV28	TRBJ2-5	NA
TGCAGTGCTAGAGATAGGGCAGGAGGGCAGTACTTC	CSARDRAGGQYF	NA	TRBV20-1	TRBJ2-7	many
TGTGCCAGCAGTGAATCCCTCCATCAGCCCCAGCATTTT	CASSESLHQPQHF	NA	TRBV6-1	TRBJ1-5	NA
TGTGCCAGCAGCTTAGGATTAGCGTTGTCCTACGAGCAGTACTTC	CASSLGLALSYEQYF	NA	TRBV7-8	TRBJ2-7	NA
TGCGCCAGCAGCCCCCAGCGGGGGTTGGGCCCTTACGAGCAGTACTTC	CASSPQRGLGPYEQYF	TRBD2	TRBV10-1	TRBJ2-7	NA
TGTGCCAGCAGCTTAGATCTTCTTGGAGGTTTCGGGGAGACCCAGTACTTC	CASSLDLLGGFGETQYF	NA	TRBV11-2	TRBJ2-5	many
TGTGCCAGCAGTTCGGGACTAGCTGCCCGCGTTGGCGAGCAGTACTTC	CASSSGLAARVGEQYF	TRBD2	TRBV12-3/TRBV12-4	TRBJ2-7	once
TGCAGTGCCCAGAGACGGCAGGGCGACGAGCAGTACTTC	CSAQRRQGDEQYF	NA	TRBV20-1	TRBJ2-7	NA
TGCGCCAGCAGCTTGTCCGGCAGGGGGACCAGGGAGACCCAGTACTTC	CASSLSGRGTRETQYF	TRBD1	TRBV5-1	TRBJ2-5	NA
TGTGCCAGCAGCTCACCCCGGACCTACACCGGGGAGCTGTTTTTT	CASSSPRTYTGELFF	NA	TRBV11-2	TRBJ2-2	many
TGTGCCATCAGTGAGTCGCCAGGGTCACCCTACGAGCAGTACTTC	CAISESPGSPYEQYF	NA	TRBV10-3	TRBJ2-7	many
TGTGCCAGCAGTGATGGGATCATCCAAGAGACCCAGTACTTC	CASSDGIIQETQYF	NA	TRBV2	TRBJ2-5	NA
TGTGCCAGCAGGGTGAAAGAGGGCTTCCCTCTGGGAGCCAACGTCCTGACTTTC	CASRVKEGFPLGANVLTF	NA	TRBV6-2/TRBV6-3	TRBJ2-6	many